Listed here is a single TCR beta chain. Antigen specificity is unknown. This CDR3 has 15 residues. Germline CDR1 is SGHRS and CDR2 is YFSETQ. J lost 5 bases, V lost 2 bases, and 9 bases had no gene match. A multiplex PCR was run with 60 Vbeta primers and 13 Jbeta primers. Libraries were prepared by immunoSEQ multiplex PCR; TCRdb keeps only in-frame clonotypes and omits some of them. The table has over 140,000 clones, around 82% seen once; the top ten hold about 2.4%. The data were taken from a study of cytomegalovirus exposure and HLA in healthy donors. Study-wide findings and caveats: Presence/absence analyses assumed roughly uniform sequencing depth across donors. In a later analysis, HLA-associated TCR beta chains were more clonally expanded than equally common others.

The sequence was obtained from a man aged 50-60 years in good health and CMV-seronegative. Sequencing input: PBMCs. This chain links TRBV5-1 with TRBJ1-1; 7 nucleotides line up with TRBD1. CDR3 DNA: TGCGCCAGCAGCTTTGCGACAGGGTTCGTGACTGAAGCTTTCTTT. Translated: CASSFATGFVTEAFF.